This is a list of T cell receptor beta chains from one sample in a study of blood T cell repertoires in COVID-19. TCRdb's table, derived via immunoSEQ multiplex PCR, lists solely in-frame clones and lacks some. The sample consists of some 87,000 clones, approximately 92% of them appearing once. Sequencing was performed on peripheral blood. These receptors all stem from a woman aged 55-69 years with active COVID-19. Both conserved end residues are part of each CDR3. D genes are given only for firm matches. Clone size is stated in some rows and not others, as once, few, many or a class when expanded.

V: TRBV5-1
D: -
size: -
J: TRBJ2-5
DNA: TGCGCCAGCAGCACCGCGGGACAGCTGAAAGAGACCCAGTACTTC
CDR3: CASSTAGQLKETQYF

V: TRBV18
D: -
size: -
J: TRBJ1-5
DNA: TGTGCCAGCTCACCCGACAGTCGACTGGGGAGCAATCAGCCCCAGCATTTT
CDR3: CASSPDSRLGSNQPQHF

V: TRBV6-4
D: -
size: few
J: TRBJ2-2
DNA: TGTGCCAGCAGTCGAAGCGGACTACCCTCGAACACCGGGGAGCTGTTTTTT
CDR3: CASSRSGLPSNTGELFF

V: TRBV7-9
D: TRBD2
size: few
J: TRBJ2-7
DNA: TGTGCCAGCAGCTTAAATAGTCTAGCGGGACTCGAGCAGTACTTC
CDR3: CASSLNSLAGLEQYF

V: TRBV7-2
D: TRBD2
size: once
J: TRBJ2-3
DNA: TGTGCCAGCAGTCTAGCGGATACAGATACGCAGTATTTT
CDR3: CASSLADTDTQYF

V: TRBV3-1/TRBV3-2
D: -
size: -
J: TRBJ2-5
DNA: TGTGCCAGCAGCCCCCTTTTTGGGGTAGCGCAAGAGACCCAGTACTTC
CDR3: CASSPLFGVAQETQYF

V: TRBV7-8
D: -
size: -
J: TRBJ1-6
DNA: TGTGCCAGCAGCTTAGCGGTTATGGGGGGAGATAATTCACCCCTCCACTTT
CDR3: CASSLAVMGGDNSPLHF

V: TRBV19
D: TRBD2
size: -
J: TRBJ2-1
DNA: TGTGCCAGTAGCCCTACTAGCGGGGGGACCCTCGACCATGAGCAGTTCTTC
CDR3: CASSPTSGGTLDHEQFF

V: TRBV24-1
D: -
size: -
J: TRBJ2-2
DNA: TGTGCCACCAGTGATTTTAAGGGGATGACCGGGGAGCTGTTTTTT
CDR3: CATSDFKGMTGELFF

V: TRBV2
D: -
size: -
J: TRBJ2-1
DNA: TGTGCCAGCGGACAGAATTACAATGAGCAGTTCTTC
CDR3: CASGQNYNEQFF

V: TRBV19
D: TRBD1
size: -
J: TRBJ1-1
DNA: TGTGCCAGTAGCACTGACAGGGTGACTGAAGCTTTCTTT
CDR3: CASSTDRVTEAFF

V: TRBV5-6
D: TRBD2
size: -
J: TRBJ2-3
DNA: TGTGCCAGCAGCGCTCGACTAGCGTCCACAGATACGCAGTATTTT
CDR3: CASSARLASTDTQYF

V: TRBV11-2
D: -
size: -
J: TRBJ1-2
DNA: TGTGCCAGCAGCTTGGCTTACACAGGAGCTAACTATGGCTACACCTTC
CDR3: CASSLAYTGANYGYTF

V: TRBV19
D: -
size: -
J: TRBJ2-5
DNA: TGTGCCAGTAGTATATCGGGACAACCGAAAGAGACCCAGTACTTC
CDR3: CASSISGQPKETQYF

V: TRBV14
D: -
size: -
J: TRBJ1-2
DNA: TGTGCCAGCAGCCAAGATTTTAACAGTTTTTACTCTGGCTACACCTTC
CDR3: CASSQDFNSFYSGYTF

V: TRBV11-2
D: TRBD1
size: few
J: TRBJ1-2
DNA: TGTGCCAGCAGCTCAGCGGACAGGAATAACTATGGCTACACCTTC
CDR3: CASSSADRNNYGYTF

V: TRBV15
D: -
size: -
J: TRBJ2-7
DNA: TGTGCCACCAGCAGAGGGAGCGGGACACACCTTGACGAGCAGTACTTC
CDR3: CATSRGSGTHLDEQYF